A selection of T cell receptor beta chains follows, all from one sample in a study of glioma-infiltrating T cells. TCRdb passed the multiplex PCR reads through MiXCR, listing each CDR3 protein once. The sample gives 100,000 to 150,000 distinct CDR3 sequences, 23% of which show up once; nearly 15% is in the top ten. The sample comprised glioma tissue, nonneoplastic brain tissue, or PBMCs (not recorded which). These TCRs come from a human donor with low-grade glioma or glioblastoma, undergoing nonglioma brain surgery, or in good health (not recorded which). Both conserved end residues are part of each CDR3. The D gene is left open where the match is weak. Size values are once, few and many counts, or a class for expanded clones, and some rows have none.

v_gene,j_gene,d_gene,abundance,CDR3aa,CDR3nt
TRBV6-1,TRBJ2-6,-,many,CASSFQGSGANVLTF,TGTGCCAGCAGTTTCCAGGGTTCTGGGGCCAACGTCCTGACTTTC
TRBV20-1,TRBJ2-2,-,many,CSAKDTLLTGELFF,TGCAGTGCTAAGGATACCTTGTTGACCGGGGAGCTGTTTTTT
TRBV19,TRBJ2-1,TRBD1,many,CASNTGGRSYNEQFF,TGTGCCAGTAACACAGGGGGTAGGTCCTACAATGAGCAGTTCTTC
TRBV2,TRBJ1-5,TRBD1,many,CASRGTDVYSNQPQHF,TGTGCCAGCAGGGGGACAGACGTTTATAGCAATCAGCCCCAGCATTTT
TRBV7-2,TRBJ2-3,TRBD2,many,CASSPTLLGLPTDTQYF,TGTGCCAGCAGCCCCACCCTACTGGGACTACCGACAGATACGCAGTATTTT
TRBV5-6,TRBJ2-7,-,-,CASHLWGDEQYF,TGTGCCAGCCACCTATGGGGCGACGAGCAGTACTTC
TRBV7-2,TRBJ2-5,-,many,CASSARQRETQYF,TGTGCCAGCAGCGCCAGACAGAGGGAGACCCAGTACTTC
TRBV6-2/TRBV6-3,TRBJ2-1,TRBD2,many,CASSYLTSGRLISYNEQFF,TGTGCCAGCAGTTACTTGACTAGCGGGAGGCTTATATCCTACAATGAGCAGTTCTTC
TRBV7-9,TRBJ1-5,-,many,CASSLGWGQPQHF,TGTGCCAGCAGCTTAGGGTGGGGGCAGCCCCAGCATTTT
TRBV6-1,TRBJ2-5,-,many,CASSGMLKQETQYF,TGTGCCAGCAGTGGTATGTTGAAACAAGAGACCCAGTACTTC
TRBV7-2,TRBJ2-5,-,few,CASSSTLGQETQYF,TGTGCCAGCAGCTCCACATTGGGCCAAGAGACCCAGTACTTC
TRBV27,TRBJ1-2,TRBD1,medium-sized,CASSTDRGGYGYTF,TGTGCCAGCAGTACCGACAGGGGAGGGTATGGCTACACCTTC
TRBV7-3,TRBJ2-3,TRBD2,many,CASSLRTSGEKADTQYF,TGTGCCAGCAGCTTAAGGACTAGCGGGGAGAAAGCAGATACGCAGTATTTT
TRBV7-9,TRBJ1-1,-,many,CASSLFGANTEAFF,TGTGCCAGCAGCTTATTTGGCGCGAACACTGAAGCTTTCTTT
TRBV7-2,TRBJ2-7,TRBD1,-,CASSIPGQGVREQYF,TGTGCCAGCAGCATACCGGGACAGGGAGTGCGCGAGCAGTACTTC
TRBV29-1,TRBJ1-2,-,many,CSAQRGDGYTF,TGCAGCGCCCAGAGAGGGGATGGCTACACCTTC
TRBV6-1,TRBJ2-3,TRBD2,many,CASTFSGDSTDTQYF,TGTGCCAGCACTTTTAGCGGGGATAGCACAGATACGCAGTATTTT
TRBV10-3,TRBJ2-1,TRBD2,few,CAIRTSGRNEQFF,TGTGCCATTAGGACTAGCGGGAGGAATGAGCAGTTCTTC
TRBV28,TRBJ2-1,-,many,CASGPGLLDNEQFF,TGTGCCAGCGGTCCAGGCCTACTAGACAATGAGCAGTTCTTC
TRBV12-3/TRBV12-4,TRBJ1-1,TRBD1,many,CASSSRTGPTEAFF,TGTGCCAGCAGTTCCCGGACAGGGCCCACTGAAGCTTTCTTT
TRBV28,TRBJ2-7,TRBD1,many,CASSSYYRGDGYEQYF,TGTGCCAGCAGTTCTTACTACAGGGGAGATGGGTACGAGCAGTACTTC
TRBV4-2,TRBJ2-3,-,many,CASSQELAASTDTQYF,TGTGCCAGCAGCCAAGAGCTAGCTGCTAGCACAGATACGCAGTATTTT
TRBV20-1,TRBJ1-1,-,many,CSAGHAGRNTEAFF,TGCAGTGCTGGACACGCCGGGCGGAACACTGAAGCTTTCTTT
TRBV13,TRBJ2-7,TRBD2,-,CASSTRTSGSYEQYF,TGTGCCAGCAGCACCCGGACTAGCGGAAGCTACGAGCAGTACTTC
TRBV6-1,TRBJ2-3,-,medium-sized,CASSPHTDTQYF,TGTGCCAGCAGTCCACACACAGATACGCAGTATTTT
TRBV12-3/TRBV12-4,TRBJ2-7,-,few,CASSLGGVGYEQYF,TGTGCCAGCAGTTTAGGAGGGGTCGGCTACGAGCAGTACTTC
TRBV29-1,TRBJ2-7,TRBD1,many,CSVGRQGTGEQYF,TGCAGCGTTGGGCGACAGGGGACGGGCGAGCAGTACTTC